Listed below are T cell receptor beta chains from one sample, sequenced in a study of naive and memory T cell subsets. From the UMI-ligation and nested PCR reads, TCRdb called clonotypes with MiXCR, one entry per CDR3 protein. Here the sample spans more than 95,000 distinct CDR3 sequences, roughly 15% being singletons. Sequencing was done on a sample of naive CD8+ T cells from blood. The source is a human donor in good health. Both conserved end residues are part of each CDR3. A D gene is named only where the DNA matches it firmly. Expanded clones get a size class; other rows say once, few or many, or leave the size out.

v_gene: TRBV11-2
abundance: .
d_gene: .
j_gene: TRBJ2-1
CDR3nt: TGTGCCAGCAGCTTCGTCCCGGGTGAGCAGTTCTTC
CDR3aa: CASSFVPGEQFF

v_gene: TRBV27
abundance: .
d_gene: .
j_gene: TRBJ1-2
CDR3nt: TGTGCCAGCAGTTTAAATTGGAACCTGAACAGCGAGTATGGCTACACCTTC
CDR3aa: CASSLNWNLNSEYGYTF

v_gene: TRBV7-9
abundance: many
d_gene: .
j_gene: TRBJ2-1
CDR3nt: TGTGCCAGCAGTTTCGGTGAGGTCGATGAGCAGTTCTTC
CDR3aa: CASSFGEVDEQFF

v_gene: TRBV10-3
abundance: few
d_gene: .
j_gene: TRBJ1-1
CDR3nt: TGTGCCATCAGTGAGGGTGGGGTCGGAGCTTTCTTT
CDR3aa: CAISEGGVGAFF

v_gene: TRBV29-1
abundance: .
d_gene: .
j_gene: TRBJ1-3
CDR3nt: TGCAGCGTCGAGCTGACAGAAGGAAACACCATATATTTT
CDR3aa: CSVELTEGNTIYF

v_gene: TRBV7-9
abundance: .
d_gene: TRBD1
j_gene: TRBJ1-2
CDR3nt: TGTGCCAGCAGCTTTCCCAACGGACAGGAATATGGCTACACCTTC
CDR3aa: CASSFPNGQEYGYTF

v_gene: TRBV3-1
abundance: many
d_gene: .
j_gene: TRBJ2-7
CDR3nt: TGTGCCAGCAGCCCTGGGACGGCCACCTACGAGCAGTACTTC
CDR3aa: CASSPGTATYEQYF

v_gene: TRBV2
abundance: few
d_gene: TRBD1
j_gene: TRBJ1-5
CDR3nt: TGTGCCAGCAGTGACGACAGGGATCAGCCCCAGCATTTT
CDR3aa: CASSDDRDQPQHF

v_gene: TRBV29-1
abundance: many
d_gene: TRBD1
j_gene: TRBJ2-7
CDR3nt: TGCAGCGGGGGACAGAATCAGAACGAGCAGTACTTC
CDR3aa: CSGGQNQNEQYF

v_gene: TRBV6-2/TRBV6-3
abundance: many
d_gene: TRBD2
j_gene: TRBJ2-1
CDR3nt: TGTGCCAGCACCCACGACGATCTAGCGGCCGGACTTGGCTATGAGCAGTTCTTC
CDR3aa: CASTHDDLAAGLGYEQFF

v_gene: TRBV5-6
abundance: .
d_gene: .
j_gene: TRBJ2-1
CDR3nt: TGTGCCAGCAGCTTCGACAGTGCGAATGAGCAGTTCTTC
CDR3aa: CASSFDSANEQFF

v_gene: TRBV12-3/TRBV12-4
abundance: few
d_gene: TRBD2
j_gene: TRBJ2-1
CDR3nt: TGTGCCAGCAGCACAGGCCCGGGACTAGCGGGTTACAATGAGCAGTTCTTC
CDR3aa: CASSTGPGLAGYNEQFF

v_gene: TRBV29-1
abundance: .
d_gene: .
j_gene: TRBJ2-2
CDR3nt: TGCAGCGCAACAGCCGCGGGCCAGGGCGCGAACACCGGGGAGCTGTTTTTT
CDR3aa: CSATAAGQGANTGELFF

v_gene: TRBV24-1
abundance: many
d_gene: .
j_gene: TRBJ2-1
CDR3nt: TGTGCCACCAGTGATGCCTACAATGAGCAGTTCTTC
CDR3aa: CATSDAYNEQFF

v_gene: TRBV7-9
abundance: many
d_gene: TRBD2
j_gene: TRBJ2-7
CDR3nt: TGTGCCAGCAGCCCTAGCGGGAGTGTCTACGAGCAGTACTTC
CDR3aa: CASSPSGSVYEQYF

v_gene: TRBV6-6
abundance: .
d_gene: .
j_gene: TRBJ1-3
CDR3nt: TGTGCCAGCAGTTTCCTTAGAGATAGGGGGACCCATTCTCCCACCATATATTTT
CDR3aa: CASSFLRDRGTHSPTIYF

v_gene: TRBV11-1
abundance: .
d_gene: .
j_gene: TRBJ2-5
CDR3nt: TGTGCCAGCAGCTTCCAGGGGTTGAGGGAGACCCAGTACTTC
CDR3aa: CASSFQGLRETQYF

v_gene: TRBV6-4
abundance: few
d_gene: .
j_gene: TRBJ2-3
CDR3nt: TGTGCCAGCAGTGAATCCGGGAGTTCAGATACGCAGTATTTT
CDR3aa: CASSESGSSDTQYF

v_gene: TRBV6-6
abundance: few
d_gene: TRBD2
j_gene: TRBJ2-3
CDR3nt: TGTGCCAGCAGTCCACCGGGACTAGCGGGGAGCACAGATACGCAGTATTTT
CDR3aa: CASSPPGLAGSTDTQYF

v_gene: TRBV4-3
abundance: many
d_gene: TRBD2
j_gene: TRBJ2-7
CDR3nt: TGCGCCAGCAGCCCTACATCAGCGGGAGTATACGAGCAGTACTTC
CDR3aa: CASSPTSAGVYEQYF